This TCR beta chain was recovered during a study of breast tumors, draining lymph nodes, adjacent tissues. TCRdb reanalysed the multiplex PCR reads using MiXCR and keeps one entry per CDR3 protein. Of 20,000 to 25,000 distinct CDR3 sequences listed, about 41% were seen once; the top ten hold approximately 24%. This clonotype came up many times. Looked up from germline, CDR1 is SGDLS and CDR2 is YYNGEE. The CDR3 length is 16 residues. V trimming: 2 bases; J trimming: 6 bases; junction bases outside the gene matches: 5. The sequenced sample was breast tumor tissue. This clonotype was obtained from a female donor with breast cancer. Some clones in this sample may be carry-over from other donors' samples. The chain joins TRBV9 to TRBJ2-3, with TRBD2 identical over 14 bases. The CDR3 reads CASSVTSGGAYDTQYF. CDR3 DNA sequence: TGTGCCAGCAGCGTGACTAGCGGGGGGGCCTATGATACGCAGTATTTT.